This entry lists 22 T cell receptor beta chains sequenced from one sample in a study of T-cell memory formation after mild COVID-19. TCRdb re-analysed the 5' RACE reads in MiXCR, keeping a single row per CDR3 protein. The sample yields more than 200,000 distinct CDR3 sequences, 15% to 20% seen once. Material: PBMCs or a T cell subset sorted from them (not recorded which). These receptor sequences come from a man younger than 35 who had mild COVID-19 (a few samples of this study predate the infection). Cell type and time point are not known.

This clonotype has a handful of counts. The J gene is TRBJ1-5, the V gene TRBV4-2, with D unresolved. Deletions cut 4 bases from V and 6 bases from J, with 10 bases between. This CDR3 has 13 residues. CDR1 and CDR2 from the germline V gene are LGHNA and YNFKEQ. DNA of the CDR3: TGTGCCAGCAGCCCTGACGGTACTCAGCCCCAGCATTTT. This encodes CASSPDGTQPQHF.

There are a few counts of this clonotype. The CDR3 spells CASSRELTDQPQHF. The CDR3 DNA reads TGTGCCAGCAGCCGCGAGCTTACCGACCAGCCCCAGCATTTT. The chain has TRBV3-1 and TRBJ1-5; D remains unclear. The CDR3 runs 14 residues. Germline lookup yields CDR1 LGHDT and CDR2 YNNKEL (reference sequence). V lost 4 bases and J lost 7, with 14 bases in between.

This chain joins TRBV5-1 and TRBJ2-2, with a possible D match to TRBD2 (6 bases). CDR1 is SGHRS and CDR2 is YFSETQ in the germline V gene. V lost 4 bases and J 0 bases, leaving 16 bases between the germline ends. The CDR3 length is 17 residues. The CDR3 reads CASSKGLTLANTGELFF. The CDR3 coding sequence is TGCGCCAGCAGCAAGGGACTGACCCTCGCGAACACCGGGGAGCTGTTTTTT.

This clonotype has more than one count but fewer than ten. The chain recombines TRBV7-9 with TRBJ2-5; perhaps D is TRBD1 or TRBD2 (5 bases each). Germline V gene sequence: CDR1 SEHNR, CDR2 FQNEAQ (reference sequence). This CDR3 has 15 amino acids. Trimming stripped 3 bases from V and 2 bases from J, with 13 bases between. This chain's CDR3 is CASSFGRGAQETQYF. The DNA for the CDR3 is TGTGCCAGCAGCTTCGGCCGGGGCGCACAAGAGACCCAGTACTTC. Filled out from reference TRBV7-9 and TRBJ2-5, the complete variable domain reads DTGVSQNPRHKITKRGQNVTFRCDPISEHNRLYWYRQTLGQGPEFLTYFQNEAQLEKSRLLSDRFSAERPKGSFSTLEIQRTEQGDSAMYLCASSFGRGAQETQYFGPGTRLLVL.

A few counts support this clonotype. The rearrangement uses TRBV7-2 and TRBJ1-2, with D perhaps TRBD1 (5 bases). The CDR3 sequence is 15 residues long. V was cut by 0 bases and J by 2 bases, with 10 bases left in between. Germline V gene data show CDR1 as SGHTA and CDR2 as FQGNSA. The CDR3 loop is CASSLASAGNYGYTF. CDR3 nucleotides: TGTGCCAGCAGCTTAGCTTCGGCAGGGAACTATGGCTACACCTTC.

At least ten counts were recorded for this clonotype. The V and J genes are TRBV24-1 and TRBJ1-1, with D tentatively TRBD1 (6 bases). Germline CDR1 KGHDR, CDR2 SFDVKD. This CDR3 contains 13 residues. Trimming took off 7 bases at V and 5 bases at J, with 13 bases between the two ends. The CDR3: CATRDRTGTEAFF. The CDR3, as DNA: TGTGCCACCAGGGACAGAACCGGGACTGAAGCTTTCTTT.

This clonotype has more than one count but fewer than ten. This chain links TRBV6-1 with TRBJ2-2; 7 nucleotides align to TRBD1. CDR1 and CDR2 (germline): MNHNS, SASEGT. This CDR3 contains 13 residues. The J segment lost 7 bases and the V segment lost 11 bases, leaving 10 bases of the junction unmatched. CDR3 DNA sequence: TGTGCCGCCCGCGAGGGGGCGGGCGGGGAGCTGTTTTTT. It yields the protein CAAREGAGGELFF.

The CDR3 loop is CASSLASGGLYEQYV. The CDR3 DNA follows: TGCGCCAGCAGCTTGGCTAGCGGGGGGTTATACGAGCAGTACGTC. This rearrangement joins TRBV5-1 to TRBJ2-7; 11 positions match TRBD2. The germline V gene has CDR1 SGHRS and CDR2 YFSETQ. V shed 0 bases and J 4 bases; nucleotides not matched to a gene: 3. The CDR3 runs 15 residues.

This clonotype was detected ten times or more. This sequence joins TRBV4-3 and TRBJ1-4; D call uncertain. This CDR3 has 13 residues. V lost 0 bases to trimming and J lost 6 bases, with 5 bases between them. Germline CDR1 is LGHNA and CDR2 is YSLEER. The CDR3 here is CASSQDTHEKLFF. CDR3 DNA sequence: TGCGCCAGCAGCCAAGATACCCATGAAAAACTGTTTTTT.

The V call is TRBV7-9, the J call TRBJ1-5; 9 positions agree with TRBD1. The V segment lost 5 bases and the J segment 5 bases; nucleotides outside the gene matches: 7. The CDR3 spans 15 residues. Germline-derived CDR1 and CDR2 are SEHNR and FQNEAQ (reference sequence). In nucleotides, the CDR3 is TGTGCCAGCAGCGCCGGGACAGGGAGCTATCAGCCCCAGCATTTT. The encoded protein is CASSAGTGSYQPQHF.

The V gene is TRBV20-1, the J gene TRBJ2-3; 9 nucleotides align to TRBD2. CDR1 is DFQATT and CDR2 is SNEGSKA in the germline V gene (reference sequence). The CDR3 sequence is 14 residues long. With 1 base clipped from V and 7 bases from J, the junction kept 6 bases outside the gene matches. CDR3 sequence (DNA): TGCAGTGCTAGAGTTAGCGGGAGAACCTATACGCAGTATTTT. It translates to CSARVSGRTYTQYF.

V and J are TRBV3-2 and TRBJ2-5; the D call TRBD1 from the table was never checked on the DNA. TRBV3-2 is classified as a pseudogene. There are 12 residues in the CDR3. CDR3 in amino acids: CARQGAEETQYF. CDR3 in DNA: TGTGCCAGACAGGGGGCGGAGGAGACCCAGTACTTC.

This clonotype was found a few times. This chain connects TRBV7-9 to TRBJ2-1, with D perhaps matching TRBD1 (6 bases). V gave up 1 base and J gave up 1 base, with 8 bases separating them. There are 15 residues in the CDR3. Germline CDR1 SEHNR, CDR2 FQNEAQ (reference sequence). The CDR3 DNA reads TGTGCCAGCAGCTTAGAGACAGGATCCTACAATGAGCAGTTCTTC. Protein sequence: CASSLETGSYNEQFF.

Only a few counts were recorded for this clonotype. V is TRBV10-1 and J is TRBJ2-3; D uncertain. V lost 6 bases and J lost 4, with 11 bases in between. The CDR3 covers 13 residues. Per germline, CDR1 WNHNN and CDR2 SYGVQD (reference sequence). The CDR3 loop reads CASRNRASDTQYF. CDR3 nucleotide sequence: TGCGCCAGCAGGAACCGGGCCTCAGATACGCAGTATTTT.

The chain combines TRBV5-1 with TRBJ1-6; D not resolved. V lost 0 bases to trimming and J lost 7 bases, with 5 bases between them. CDR3 length equals 13 residues. Germline V gene sequence: CDR1 SGHRS, CDR2 YFSETQ. CDR3 sequence (DNA): TGCGCCAGCAGCTTGGTACAGAATTCACCCCTCCACTTT. Encoded protein: CASSLVQNSPLHF.

The V and J genes are TRBV6-2 or TRBV6-3 and TRBJ2-1, with 9 bases fitting TRBD2. Germline V CDR1 and CDR2: MNHEY, SVGEGT. V was pared by 6 bases and J by 9 bases, with 9 bases of the junction left unmatched. This CDR3 region has 14 residues. In DNA, the CDR3 is TGTGCCAGCAGCTACGGCGCGGGGGGGCGTGAGCAGTTCTTC. It specifies CASSYGAGGREQFF.

This clonotype occurred a few times. The chain is built from TRBV20-1 and TRBJ2-3; D gene uncertain. The germline V gene encodes CDR1 DFQATT and CDR2 SNEGSKA (reference sequence). The CDR3 length is 15 residues. V was clipped by 3 bases and J by 1 base, with 14 bases between them. CDR3 nucleotides: TGCAGTGCTAGCCTGACGGGTGTACGCACAGATACGCAGTATTTT. It yields the protein CSASLTGVRTDTQYF.

This clonotype was observed a handful of times. The chain links TRBV5-1 to TRBJ1-4, with D unclear. Per the germline V gene, CDR1 is SGHRS and CDR2 is YFSETQ. Trimming took off 2 bases at V and 6 bases at J, with 11 bases between the two ends. CDR3 length: 14 amino acids. The CDR3 DNA reads as TGCGCCAGCAGCTTAACAAGGGTGGATGAAAAACTGTTTTTT. As protein: CASSLTRVDEKLFF.

The V call is TRBV29-1, the J call TRBJ1-5, with D perhaps matching TRBD1 (5 bases). Trimming took 4 bases from V and 3 from J, leaving 16 bases between them. The length of the CDR3 is 15 residues. Germline V gene data show CDR1 as SQVTM and CDR2 as ANQGSEA. Here the CDR3 reads CSVAGSQGDNQPQHF. The CDR3 bases are TGCAGCGTTGCAGGGAGTCAGGGAGACAATCAGCCCCAGCATTTT.

The chain recombines TRBV20-1 with TRBJ2-5, with 8 bases lining up with TRBD2. There are 15 residues in the CDR3. Germline-derived CDR1 and CDR2 are DFQATT and SNEGSKA (reference sequence). Unmatched junction bases numbered 6, after V lost 3 bases and J lost 0 bases. The CDR3 sequence is CSASNGGVYQETQYF. The CDR3 region has the DNA TGCAGTGCTAGTAACGGGGGGGTGTACCAAGAGACCCAGTACTTC.

This clonotype was detected only a few times. The rearrangement uses TRBV6-5 and TRBJ2-7; D remains ambiguous. V was pared by 4 bases and J by 2 bases, with 15 bases between. The CDR3 loop spans 15 amino acids. CDR1 is MNHEY and CDR2 is SVGAGI in the germline V gene. CDR3 loop: CASSLPEIAAYEQYV. The CDR3, as DNA: TGTGCCAGCAGTTTGCCCGAAATCGCGGCCTACGAGCAGTACGTC.

This chain connects TRBV20-1 to TRBJ2-7, with 8 bases matching TRBD1. The length of the CDR3 is 13 residues. Germline CDR1 reads DFQATT; CDR2 reads SNEGSKA (reference sequence). The ends lost 3 bases at V and 2 bases at J; junction bases unmatched: 3. The DNA for the CDR3 is TGCAGTGCTAGGGGGGACAGGACCTACGAGCAGTACGTC. Its protein is CSARGDRTYEQYV.